This passage covers 16 T cell receptor beta chains from one sample sequenced in a study of blood T cell repertoires in COVID-19. Using immunoSEQ multiplex PCR, the repertoire was profiled, and TCRdb retains in-frame clones only, with some absent. The table includes 40,000 or so clones, around 91% detected once. Input material: peripheral blood. The receptors were sampled from a man in his forties or fifties with active COVID-19.

The chain employs TRBV19 and TRBJ1-5; TRBD1 is a possible D gene (5 bases). The CDR3 runs to 15 residues. V was clipped by 10 bases and J by 2 bases, with 18 bases between them. Per germline, CDR1 LNHDA and CDR2 SQIVND (reference sequence). CDR3 sequence reads: CATLYTGGGNQPQHF. The DNA for the CDR3 is TGTGCCACTCTCTATACGGGGGGTGGCAATCAGCCCCAGCATTTT.

V usage is TRBV30 and J usage is TRBJ1-2; D is unclear. This CDR3 spans 12 amino acids. Per germline, CDR1 GTSNPN and CDR2 SVGIG (reference sequence). CDR3 sequence: CTLDPRREGYTF. Here the CDR3 DNA reads TGTACACTGGACCCCCGAAGGGAGGGCTACACCTTC.

This chain links TRBV30 with TRBJ2-3, with TRBD2 matching 7 bases. This CDR3 is built from 15 residues. With 0 bases clipped from V and 2 bases from J, the junction kept 5 bases outside the gene matches. Germline CDR1 GTSNPN, CDR2 SVGIG (reference sequence). CDR3 coding DNA: TGTGCCTGGAGTGTGGGGGGGGGAGACACAGATACGCAGTATTTT. Translating gives CAWSVGGGDTDTQYF.

CDR3 amino acids: CASSYTGGVHQETQYF. The DNA for the CDR3 is TGTGCCAGCAGTTACACAGGGGGGGTCCACCAAGAGACCCAGTACTTC. J is TRBJ2-5 and V is TRBV6-5; D perhaps matches TRBD1 (8 bases). V lost 2 bases and J 0 bases, leaving 13 bases between the germline ends. This CDR3 region has 16 residues. Germline V lookup: CDR1 MNHEY, CDR2 SVGAGI.

The table lists this clone with a few counts. The CDR3 here is CASSKTSGGGNEQFF. The CDR3 DNA reads as TGTGCCAGCAGTAAGACTAGCGGGGGTGGGAATGAGCAGTTCTTC. The J gene is TRBJ2-1, the V gene TRBV6-2 or TRBV6-3; 12 bases match TRBD2. CDR3 length: 15 amino acids. V lost 5 bases to trimming and J lost 7 bases; unmatched junction nucleotides: 6. CDR1 is MNHEY, CDR2 SVGEGT, per germline.

The V call is TRBV2, the J call TRBJ1-4, with 9 bases that match TRBD1. Per germline, CDR1 SNHLY and CDR2 FYNNEI. Losses at the gene ends were 7 bases for V and 7 bases for J; bases not matched to a gene: 4. CDR3 length: 13 residues. CDR3 bases: TGTGCCAGCAAGGGACAGGGAGCTGAAAAACTGTTTTTT. The encoded protein is CASKGQGAEKLFF.

This rearrangement joins TRBV30 to TRBJ1-2; 9 nucleotides match TRBD1. The CDR3 contains 13 residues. Germline lookup yields CDR1 GTSNPN and CDR2 SVGIG (reference sequence). The V gene end was trimmed by 5 bases and the J gene end by 8 bases; junction bases not matched to a gene: 9. The CDR3 DNA sequence: TGTGCCTGGGGCACAGGGGGCGACGGAGGCTACACCTTC. Translated, it gives CAWGTGGDGGYTF.

The rearrangement joins TRBV19 to TRBJ2-5; possible D gene TRBD2, 6 bases. The CDR3 is 17 residues long. Germline lookup yields CDR1 LNHDA and CDR2 SQIVND (reference sequence). V shed 8 bases and J shed 5 bases, with 27 bases lying between them. The CDR3 sequence is CASSSRRAARVGETQYF. CDR3 bases: TGTGCCAGTTCCTCTAGGAGGGCAGCCCGGGTCGGGGAGACCCAGTACTTC.

This rearrangement joins TRBV18 to TRBJ2-7, with D possibly being TRBD2 (5 bases). CDR1 and CDR2 from the germline V gene are KGHSH and LQKENI. There are 13 residues in the CDR3. Trimming took 5 bases from V and 0 from J, leaving 8 bases between them. CDR3 sequence (DNA): TGTGCCAGCTCAGAGGGCAGCTCCTACGAGCAGTACTTC. Translating it yields CASSEGSSYEQYF.

The chain uses TRBV29-1 and TRBJ2-2, with TRBD2 matching over 9 bases. Per the germline V gene, CDR1 is SQVTM and CDR2 is ANQGSEA. V dropped 1 base and J dropped 0; count of bases not matched to a gene: 6. The CDR3 has 17 amino acids. CDR3 in amino acids: CSVEVGGGATNTGELFF. The CDR3 DNA is TGCAGCGTTGAAGTCGGCGGGGGGGCGACGAACACCGGGGAGCTGTTTTTT.

The CDR3 DNA sequence: TGTGCCAGCAGCTTCAAGCGGGGGGACCAAGAGACCCAGTACTTC. Amino acids: CASSFKRGDQETQYF. The genes are TRBV5-4 and TRBJ2-5; the match to TRBD2 covers 9 bases. V lost 2 bases, J lost 0 bases, and 2 bases stayed unmatched. Germline CDR1 reads SGHNT; CDR2 reads YYREEE (reference sequence). CDR3 length: 15 amino acids.

The rearrangement links TRBV6-4 to TRBJ1-2; TRBD1 agrees at 8 bases. The V gene's germline CDR1 is MRHNA and CDR2 SNTAGT. This CDR3 comprises 15 residues. V was clipped by 6 bases and J by 5 bases; unmatched bases: 11. CDR3 loop: CASSPGAGGRYGYTF. The CDR3 DNA sequence: TGTGCCAGCAGCCCCGGGGCAGGGGGCCGTTATGGCTACACCTTC.

In this sample, this clone turned up once. This chain connects TRBV29-1 to TRBJ1-2; TRBD1 agrees at 11 bases. The V segment lost 7 bases and the J segment 6 bases; nucleotides outside the gene matches: 7. In germline, CDR1 is SQVTM, CDR2 ANQGSEA. The CDR3 spans 13 residues. DNA for the CDR3: TGCAGCGCTCGGACAGGGGGCAGAGATGGCTACACCTTC. Encoded protein: CSARTGGRDGYTF.

CDR3 amino acids: CSVEMQGRPNGELFF. DNA for the CDR3: TGCAGCGTTGAAATGCAGGGTAGACCAAACGGGGAGCTGTTTTTT. The rearrangement joins TRBV29-1 to TRBJ2-2; a possible D gene is TRBD1 (5 bases). Trimming removed 2 bases from V and 7 bases from J, with 17 bases in between. CDR1 and CDR2 (germline): SQVTM, ANQGSEA. The CDR3 contains 15 residues.

The DNA of the CDR3 is TGTGCCAGCAGCTTTTCGTTCACAGATACGCAGTATTTT. It translates to CASSFSFTDTQYF. The J gene is TRBJ2-3, the V gene TRBV7-2; D call uncertain. Trimming took off 3 bases at V and 2 bases at J, with 6 bases between the two ends. This CDR3 has 13 amino acids. Germline CDR1 and CDR2: SGHTA and FQGNSA.

This clone was detected only once. This chain uses TRBV5-1 with TRBJ2-3; maybe TRBD2 (10 bases). Deletions cut 4 bases from V and 2 bases from J, with 26 bases between. Germline assignment: CDR1 SGHRS and CDR2 YFSETQ. CDR3 length: 19 amino acids. CDR3 in amino acids: CASSHGQGPGLAATDTQYF. The CDR3 DNA follows: TGCGCCAGCAGCCACGGACAGGGGCCCGGACTAGCGGCCACAGATACGCAGTATTTT.